This T cell receptor beta chain emerged from a study of blood T cell repertoires in COVID-19. At the level of the study: Italy, Spain and the United States were the sources of the convalescent and acute COVID-19 samples.

The V end lost 5 bases, the J end lost 3 bases, and 17 bases lay between the germline ends. The CDR3 totals 15 residues. Germline CDR1 SGHAT, CDR2 FQDESV (reference sequence). Some clones are missing from TCRdb's copy, which holds only in-frame ones; the method was immunoSEQ multiplex PCR. Found here are about 55,000 clones, about 87% of them singletons; the top ten hold about 1.5%. Sample: peripheral blood. The origin of this receptor is a man in his sixties with acute or convalescent COVID-19. The chain joins TRBV11-1 to TRBJ2-7, with D possibly matching TRBD1 (5 bases). As DNA, the CDR3 is TGTGCCAGCAGCCCTCGTTCGCAGGGCCGCTACGAGCAGTACTTC. It specifies CASSPRSQGRYEQYF.